The rows below give T cell receptor beta chains drawn from one sample of a study of human T cells and chemical hapten exposure. TCRdb ran MiXCR on the RACE reads and lists one entry per CDR3 protein. Among about 40,000 distinct CDR3 sequences listed, 3% to 3.5% were seen once. Source: whole blood, taken in connection with sensitization to the hapten diphenylcyclopropenone (DPC). The receptors derive from a man between 40 and 49 years old with alopecia areata. Some clones in this sample may be carry-over from other donors' samples. The CDR3 runs from the conserved cysteine through the conserved F or W. The D gene is left open where the match is weak. Rows give clone size only sometimes, using once, few, many, or a class for an expanded clone.

clone_size | d_call | j_call | v_call | cdr3_nt | cdr3_aa
many | - | TRBJ2-5 | TRBV6-1 | TGTGCCAGCAGTGCTTTCCAAGGGGGGGAGACCCAGTACTTC | CASSAFQGGETQYF
many | - | TRBJ2-7 | TRBV7-2 | TGTGCCAGCAGCATCTACCGGACGGGGGAGCAGTACTTC | CASSIYRTGEQYF
few | - | TRBJ2-2 | TRBV11-3 | TGTGCCAGCTCTTCGGGAGTGAAGACCGGGGAGCTGTTTTTT | CASSSGVKTGELFF
many | TRBD1 | TRBJ2-5 | TRBV3-1 | TGTGCCAGCAGCCAAGACGCCGACAGGGCAGAGACCCAGTACTTC | CASSQDADRAETQYF
few | - | TRBJ2-5 | TRBV27 | TGTGCCAGCAGTTCCGAGCGAGGTAGAGAGACCCAGTACTTC | CASSSERGRETQYF
many | - | TRBJ1-6 | TRBV21-1 | TGTGCCAGCAGTCTGACAGGGCCCCTCCACTTT | CASSLTGPLHF
- | TRBD2 | TRBJ2-2 | TRBV5-4 | TGTGCCAGCAGTCCTCTAGCGGGAGACACCGGGGAGCTGTTTTTT | CASSPLAGDTGELFF
many | - | TRBJ2-5 | TRBV14 | TGTGCCAGCAGCCAGGGCCCCAGGACAACCCAAGAGACCCAGTACTTC | CASSQGPRTTQETQYF
many | - | TRBJ1-5 | TRBV11-2 | TGTGCCAGCAGTTTAGGACCTCCTAGCAATCAGCCCCAGCATTTT | CASSLGPPSNQPQHF
- | - | TRBJ2-6 | TRBV7-3 | TGTGCCAGCAGTCAACAGGGCTTTGGGGCCAACGTCCTGACTTTC | CASSQQGFGANVLTF
few | - | TRBJ1-5 | TRBV19 | TGTGCCAGTAGTATTGGGGGAGGGCGAGATAGCAATCAGCCCCAGCATTTT | CASSIGGGRDSNQPQHF
many | - | TRBJ1-5 | TRBV15 | TGTGCCACCAGCCCCACGTTGGGGATGAATCAGCCCCAGCATTTT | CATSPTLGMNQPQHF
many | - | TRBJ2-2 | TRBV20-1 | TGCAGTCCCCGGGGGACCACCGGGGAGCTGTTTTTT | CSPRGTTGELFF
many | - | TRBJ2-3 | TRBV7-2 | TGTGCCAGCAGCTTAGGGGGGGACTTTTCCGGCACAGATACGCAGTATTTT | CASSLGGDFSGTDTQYF
- | - | TRBJ2-5 | TRBV5-1 | TGCGCCAGCAGCTTGGCCCGAGAAGAGACCCAGTACTTC | CASSLAREETQYF
many | - | TRBJ1-3 | TRBV29-1 | TGCAGCGTTGAAATTGAAGGAACCAGAAACACCATATATTTT | CSVEIEGTRNTIYF
many | TRBD2 | TRBJ2-3 | TRBV7-9 | TGTGCCAGCAGCTTAGATTTAACGGGAGGGGCAGATACGCAGTATTTT | CASSLDLTGGADTQYF
many | TRBD1 | TRBJ1-2 | TRBV7-2 | TGTGCCAGCAGCTCCGCAGGACAGGGGTCCTATGGCTACACCTTC | CASSSAGQGSYGYTF
many | - | TRBJ1-5 | TRBV7-8 | TGTGCCAGCAATCAGGGCAGCAATCAGCCCCAGCATTTT | CASNQGSNQPQHF
many | - | TRBJ2-7 | TRBV9 | TGTGCCAGCAGCCAGGGAAGCAAGACCTACGAGCAGTACTTC | CASSQGSKTYEQYF
many | TRBD2 | TRBJ2-7 | TRBV7-3 | TGTGCCAGCAGCCCTATACTAGCGGGAGCCTCAAGGGAGCAGTACTTC | CASSPILAGASREQYF
many | TRBD2 | TRBJ2-7 | TRBV4-1 | TGCGCCAGCAGCCCCGGACTAGCCTACTACGAGCAGTACTTC | CASSPGLAYYEQYF
many | - | TRBJ2-5 | TRBV11-2 | TGTGCCAGCAGCTTAGGGGGAAACCAAGAGACCCAGTACTTC | CASSLGGNQETQYF
many | - | TRBJ2-2 | TRBV29-1 | TGCAGCGCTAGGCGGCTGGCCGGGGAGCTGTTTTTT | CSARRLAGELFF
many | TRBD2 | TRBJ2-1 | TRBV5-1 | TGCGCCAGCAGCTTAGGACTAGCGGGAAGAAATGAGCAGTTCTTC | CASSLGLAGRNEQFF
many | - | TRBJ2-1 | TRBV6-2/TRBV6-3 | TGTGCCAGCAGTTACTCAGACTGGAATGAGCAGTTCTTC | CASSYSDWNEQFF
many | - | TRBJ2-1 | TRBV5-1 | TGCGCCAGCAGCTTACGGGCAGGTAGTGTTGCTGAGCAGTTCTTC | CASSLRAGSVAEQFF
many | - | TRBJ2-3 | TRBV11-2 | TGTGCCAGCGGCGTAAACACAGATACGCAGTATTTT | CASGVNTDTQYF
many | - | TRBJ2-7 | TRBV4-2 | TGTGCCAGCAGCCGGGGGGAGGAAACCTACGAGCAGTACTTC | CASSRGEETYEQYF
many | TRBD1 | TRBJ2-7 | TRBV5-6 | TGTGCCAGCAGCCTTAGGGGGCAGGGGCTCCTTTCCGAGCAGTACTTC | CASSLRGQGLLSEQYF
few | - | TRBJ1-6 | TRBV3-1 | TGTGCCAGCAGCCAAGAAGTGGACTCCTATAATTCACCCCTCCACTTT | CASSQEVDSYNSPLHF
many | - | TRBJ1-1 | TRBV20-1 | TGCAGTGCTAGACCCCTGTCGTGGACTGAAGCTTTCTTT | CSARPLSWTEAFF
many | - | TRBJ2-7 | TRBV6-2/TRBV6-3 | TGTGCCAGCAGTTATAGCACTAGCATCGGGTACGAGCAGTACTTC | CASSYSTSIGYEQYF
many | - | TRBJ1-5 | TRBV2 | TGTGCCAGCTCGGGACCTACTACCAATCAGCCCCAGCATTTT | CASSGPTTNQPQHF
many | - | TRBJ2-7 | TRBV9 | TGTGCCAGCAGCTTAGGGGCAGGGTATACCTACGAGCAGTACTTC | CASSLGAGYTYEQYF
many | - | TRBJ1-1 | TRBV5-1 | TGCGCCAGCAGCAGTTATTCTGGGACTGAAGCTTTCTTT | CASSSYSGTEAFF
many | - | TRBJ2-7 | TRBV4-1 | TGCGCCAGCAGCCAAGCCGGGCCGAGCTCCTACGAGCAGTACTTC | CASSQAGPSSYEQYF
many | - | TRBJ1-1 | TRBV7-8 | TGTGCCAGCAGCTTAACGGTGGGGACTGAAGCTTTCTTT | CASSLTVGTEAFF
many | - | TRBJ2-4 | TRBV20-1 | TGCAGTGCTATAAGACAGTCCTCGGGAGCCAAAAACATTCAGTACTTC | CSAIRQSSGAKNIQYF
few | TRBD2 | TRBJ2-5 | TRBV10-3 | TGTGCCATCAGTGAGCTAGCGGCGCCTCAAGAGACCCAGTACTTC | CAISELAAPQETQYF